The clone carrying this T cell receptor beta chain was found many times. Using a J-beta primer mix together with a sample-barcoded 5' primer, a second PCR was run for roughly 7 to 11 cycles. TCRdb called the 5' RACE reads again in MiXCR, with one record for every CDR3 protein. The sample holds 1 million to 1.2 million distinct CDR3 sequences, more than 30% seen once. The data derive from a study of blood T cells in healthy people across ages. V lost 6 bases and J lost 7; bases outside the gene matches: 8. This CDR3 has 15 amino acids. The sequenced sample was blood. V usage is TRBV12-3 or TRBV12-4 and J usage is TRBJ2-1; 11 nucleotides align to TRBD2. This receptor was taken from a man between 18 and 35 years old in good health. As DNA, the CDR3 is TGTGCCAGCAGACGCAGGGGGACTAGCGGTAATGAGCAGTTCTTC. This sequence encodes CASRRRGTSGNEQFF.